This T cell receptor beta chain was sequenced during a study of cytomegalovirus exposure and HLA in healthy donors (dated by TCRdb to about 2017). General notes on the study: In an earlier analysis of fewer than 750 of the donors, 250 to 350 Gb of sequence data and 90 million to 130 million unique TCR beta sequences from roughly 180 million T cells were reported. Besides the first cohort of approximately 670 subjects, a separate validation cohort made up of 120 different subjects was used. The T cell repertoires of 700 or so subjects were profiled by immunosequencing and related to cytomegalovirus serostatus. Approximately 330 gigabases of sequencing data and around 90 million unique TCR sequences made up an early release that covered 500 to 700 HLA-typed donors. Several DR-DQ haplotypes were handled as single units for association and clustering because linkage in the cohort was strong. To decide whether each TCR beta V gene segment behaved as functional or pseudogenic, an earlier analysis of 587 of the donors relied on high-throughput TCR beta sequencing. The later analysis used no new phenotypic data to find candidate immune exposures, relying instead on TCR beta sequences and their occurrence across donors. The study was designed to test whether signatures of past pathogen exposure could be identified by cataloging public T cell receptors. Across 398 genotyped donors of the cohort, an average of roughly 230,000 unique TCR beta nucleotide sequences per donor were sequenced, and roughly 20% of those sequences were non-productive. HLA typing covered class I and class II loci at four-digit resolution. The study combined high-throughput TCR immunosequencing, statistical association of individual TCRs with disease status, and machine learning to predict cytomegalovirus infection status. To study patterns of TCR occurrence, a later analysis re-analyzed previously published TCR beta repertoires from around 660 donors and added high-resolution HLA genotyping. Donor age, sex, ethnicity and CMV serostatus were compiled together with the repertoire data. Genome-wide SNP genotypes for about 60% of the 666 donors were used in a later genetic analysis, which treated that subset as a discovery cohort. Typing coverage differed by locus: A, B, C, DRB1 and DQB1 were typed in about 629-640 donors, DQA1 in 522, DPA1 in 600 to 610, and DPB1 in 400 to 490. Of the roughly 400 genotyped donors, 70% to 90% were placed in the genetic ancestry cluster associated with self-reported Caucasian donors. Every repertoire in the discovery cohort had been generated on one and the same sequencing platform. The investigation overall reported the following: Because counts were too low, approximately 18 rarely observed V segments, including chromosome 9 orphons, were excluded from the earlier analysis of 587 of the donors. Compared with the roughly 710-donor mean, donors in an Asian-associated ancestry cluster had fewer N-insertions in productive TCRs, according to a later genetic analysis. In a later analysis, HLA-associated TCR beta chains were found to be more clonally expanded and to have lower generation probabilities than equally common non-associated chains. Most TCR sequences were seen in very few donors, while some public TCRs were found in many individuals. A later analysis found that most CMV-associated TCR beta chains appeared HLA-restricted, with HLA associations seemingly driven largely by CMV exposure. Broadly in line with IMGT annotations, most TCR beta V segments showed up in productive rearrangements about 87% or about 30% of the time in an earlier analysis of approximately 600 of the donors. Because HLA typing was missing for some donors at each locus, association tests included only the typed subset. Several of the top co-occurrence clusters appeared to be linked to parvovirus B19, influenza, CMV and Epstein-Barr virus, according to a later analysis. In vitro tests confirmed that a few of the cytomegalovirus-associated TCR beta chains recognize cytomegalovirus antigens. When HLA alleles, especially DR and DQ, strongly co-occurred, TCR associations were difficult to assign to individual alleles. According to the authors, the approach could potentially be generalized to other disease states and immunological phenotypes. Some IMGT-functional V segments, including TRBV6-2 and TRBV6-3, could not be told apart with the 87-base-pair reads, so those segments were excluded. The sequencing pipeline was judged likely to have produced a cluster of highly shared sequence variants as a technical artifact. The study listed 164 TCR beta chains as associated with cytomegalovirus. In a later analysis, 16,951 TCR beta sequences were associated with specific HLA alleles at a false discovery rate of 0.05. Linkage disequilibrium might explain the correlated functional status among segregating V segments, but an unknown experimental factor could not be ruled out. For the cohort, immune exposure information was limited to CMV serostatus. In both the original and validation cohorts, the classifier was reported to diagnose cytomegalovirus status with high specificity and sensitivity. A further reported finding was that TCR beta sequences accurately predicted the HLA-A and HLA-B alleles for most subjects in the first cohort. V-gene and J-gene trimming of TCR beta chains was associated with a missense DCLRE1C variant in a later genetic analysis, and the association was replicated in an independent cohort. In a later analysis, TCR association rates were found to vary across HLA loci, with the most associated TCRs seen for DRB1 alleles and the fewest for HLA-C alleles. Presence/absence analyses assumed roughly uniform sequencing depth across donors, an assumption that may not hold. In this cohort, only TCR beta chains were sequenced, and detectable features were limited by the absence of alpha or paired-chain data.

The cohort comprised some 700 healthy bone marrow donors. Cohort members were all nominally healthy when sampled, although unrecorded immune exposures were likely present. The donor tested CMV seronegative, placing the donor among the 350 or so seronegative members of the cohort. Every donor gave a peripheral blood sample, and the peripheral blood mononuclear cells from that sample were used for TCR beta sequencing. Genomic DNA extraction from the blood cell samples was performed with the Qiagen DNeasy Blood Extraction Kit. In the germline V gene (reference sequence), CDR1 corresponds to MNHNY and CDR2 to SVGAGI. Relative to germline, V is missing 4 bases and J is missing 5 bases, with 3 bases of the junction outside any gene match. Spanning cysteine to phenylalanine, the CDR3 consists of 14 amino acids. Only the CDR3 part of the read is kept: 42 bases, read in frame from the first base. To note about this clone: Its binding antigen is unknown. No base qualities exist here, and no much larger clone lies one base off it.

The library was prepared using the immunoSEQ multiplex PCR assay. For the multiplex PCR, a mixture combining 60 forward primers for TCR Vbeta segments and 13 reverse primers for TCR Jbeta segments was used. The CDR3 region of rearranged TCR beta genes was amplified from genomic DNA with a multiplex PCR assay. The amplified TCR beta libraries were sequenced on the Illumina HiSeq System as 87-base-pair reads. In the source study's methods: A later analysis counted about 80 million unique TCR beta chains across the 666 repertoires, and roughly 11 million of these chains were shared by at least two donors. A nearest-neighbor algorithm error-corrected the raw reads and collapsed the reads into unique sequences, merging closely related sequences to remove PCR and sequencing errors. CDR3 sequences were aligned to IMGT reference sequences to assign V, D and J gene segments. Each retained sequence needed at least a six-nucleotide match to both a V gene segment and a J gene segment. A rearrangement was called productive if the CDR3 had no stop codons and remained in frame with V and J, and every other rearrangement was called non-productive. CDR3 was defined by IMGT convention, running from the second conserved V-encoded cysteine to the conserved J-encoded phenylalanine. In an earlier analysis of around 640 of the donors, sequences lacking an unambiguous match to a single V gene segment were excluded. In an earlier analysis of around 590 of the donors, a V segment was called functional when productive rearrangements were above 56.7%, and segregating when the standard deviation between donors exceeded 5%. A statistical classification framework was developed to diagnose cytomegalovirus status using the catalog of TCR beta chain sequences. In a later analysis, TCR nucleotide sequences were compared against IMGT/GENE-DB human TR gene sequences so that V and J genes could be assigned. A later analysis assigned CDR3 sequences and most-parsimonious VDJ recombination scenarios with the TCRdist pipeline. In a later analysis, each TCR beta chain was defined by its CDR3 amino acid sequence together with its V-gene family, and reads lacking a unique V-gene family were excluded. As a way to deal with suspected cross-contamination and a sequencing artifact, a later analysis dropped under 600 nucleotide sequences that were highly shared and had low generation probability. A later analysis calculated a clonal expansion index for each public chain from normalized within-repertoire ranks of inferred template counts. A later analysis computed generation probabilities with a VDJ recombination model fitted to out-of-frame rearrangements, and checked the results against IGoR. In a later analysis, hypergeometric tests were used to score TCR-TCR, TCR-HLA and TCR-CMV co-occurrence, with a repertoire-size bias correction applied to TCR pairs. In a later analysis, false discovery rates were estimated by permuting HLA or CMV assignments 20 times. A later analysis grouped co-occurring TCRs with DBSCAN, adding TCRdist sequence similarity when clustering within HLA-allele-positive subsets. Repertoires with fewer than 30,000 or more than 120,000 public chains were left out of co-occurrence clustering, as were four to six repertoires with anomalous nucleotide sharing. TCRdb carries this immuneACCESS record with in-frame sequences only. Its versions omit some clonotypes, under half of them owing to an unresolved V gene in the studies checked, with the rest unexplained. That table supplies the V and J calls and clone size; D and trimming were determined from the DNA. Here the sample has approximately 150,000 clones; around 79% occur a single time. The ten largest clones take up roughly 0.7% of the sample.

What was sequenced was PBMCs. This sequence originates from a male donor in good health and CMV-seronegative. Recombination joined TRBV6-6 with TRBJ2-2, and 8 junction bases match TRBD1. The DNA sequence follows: TGTGCCAGCAGTTTACAGGGGGTAACCGGGGAGCTGTTTTTT. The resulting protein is CASSLQGVTGELFF.